Listed below are T cell receptor beta chains from one sample, sequenced in a study of T cell responses to AZD1222 COVID-19 vaccine. Some clones are missing from TCRdb's copy, which holds only in-frame ones; the method was immunoSEQ multiplex PCR. The sample carries about 81,000 clones, 75% to 95% recorded once. Source: peripheral blood, taken 28 days after the second AZD1222 dose. Receptors originate from an adult who received the AZD1222 COVID-19 vaccine. Both conserved end residues are part of each CDR3. Each record gives: V gene, D gene, clone size, J gene, CDR3 DNA, CDR3 protein. D genes are given only for firm matches. Size values are once, few and many counts, or a class for expanded clones, and some rows have none.

V: TRBV19; D: -; size: -; J: TRBJ2-6; DNA: TGTGCCAGTAGTATAGACAGCTCTGGGGCCAACGTCCTGACTTTC; CDR3: CASSIDSSGANVLTF
V: TRBV10-3; D: -; size: -; J: TRBJ1-3; DNA: TGTGCCATGGACACCATATATTTT; CDR3: CAMDTIYF
V: TRBV28; D: TRBD1; size: -; J: TRBJ1-2; DNA: TGTGCCAGCAGTTTACCCCCGACAGGGAACTATGGCTACACCTTC; CDR3: CASSLPPTGNYGYTF
V: TRBV5-1; D: -; size: once; J: TRBJ2-3; DNA: TGCGCCAGCGGGAGCAGCTTCACAGATACGCAGTATTTT; CDR3: CASGSSFTDTQYF
V: TRBV28; D: -; size: -; J: TRBJ1-1; DNA: TGTGCCAGCAGTTTACCCGCGTCCGAGGGAAAAGCTTTCTTT; CDR3: CASSLPASEGKAFF
V: TRBV19; D: TRBD2; size: -; J: TRBJ2-1; DNA: TGTGCCAGTCGACCTTCGGGACTAGGAATTGGTCAGACAAACAATGAGCAGTTCTTC; CDR3: CASRPSGLGIGQTNNEQFF
V: TRBV5-6; D: -; size: few; J: TRBJ1-5; DNA: TGTGCCAGCAGCCTACCACAGGGTGAGGGCAATCAGCCCCAGCATTTT; CDR3: CASSLPQGEGNQPQHF
V: TRBV10-3; D: TRBD2; size: -; J: TRBJ2-5; DNA: TGTGCTTCGCAGAATAGCGGGGGTGGAGAGACCCAGTACTTC; CDR3: CASQNSGGGETQYF
V: TRBV3-1/TRBV3-2; D: -; size: -; J: TRBJ1-3; DNA: TGTGCCAGCAGCCAAGACGTCCTCCCCGGAGACACCATATATTTT; CDR3: CASSQDVLPGDTIYF
V: TRBV5-4; D: TRBD2; size: -; J: TRBJ2-1; DNA: TGTGCCAGCAGCCAAAAAACCCGGGAGGTACTGTTCTTC; CDR3: CASSQKTREVLFF
V: TRBV19; D: -; size: -; J: TRBJ2-7; DNA: TGTGCCAGTAGTATAGGAGGGCGCGAGCAGTACTTC; CDR3: CASSIGGREQYF
V: TRBV5-1; D: TRBD2; size: -; J: TRBJ2-5; DNA: TGCGCCAGCAGTAAGGGACTAGCGAGCGGTGGTTGGATCCAGTACTTC; CDR3: CASSKGLASGGWIQYF
V: TRBV5-1; D: -; size: -; J: TRBJ2-7; DNA: TGCGCCAGCAGCCCCGGAGGTTTTGGGGAGCAGTACTTC; CDR3: CASSPGGFGEQYF
V: TRBV13; D: -; size: -; J: TRBJ2-7; DNA: TGTGCCAGCAGCATCGGCTCCCTCGGGGAGCAGTACTTC; CDR3: CASSIGSLGEQYF
V: TRBV7-2; D: TRBD1; size: -; J: TRBJ1-6; DNA: TGTGCCAGCAGCTTAGCCAGGGGGGATTCACCCCTCCACTTT; CDR3: CASSLARGDSPLHF
V: TRBV6-6; D: -; size: -; J: TRBJ2-7; DNA: TGTGCCAGCAGTTATACGCCGGGCCACTCCTACGAGCAGTACTTC; CDR3: CASSYTPGHSYEQYF
V: TRBV30; D: -; size: -; J: TRBJ1-3; DNA: TGTGCCTGGAGTGCAGGGGCTGGAAACACCATATATTTT; CDR3: CAWSAGAGNTIYF
V: TRBV6-5; D: -; size: -; J: TRBJ1-2; DNA: TGTGCCAGCAGTTACTCCACTTCTAACTATGGCTACACCTTC; CDR3: CASSYSTSNYGYTF
V: TRBV11-1; D: -; size: -; J: TRBJ1-4; DNA: TGTGCCAGCAGCAAGACCCCGGGACGCAATGAAAAACTGTTTTTT; CDR3: CASSKTPGRNEKLFF
V: TRBV7-2; D: -; size: -; J: TRBJ2-2; DNA: TGTGCCAGCAGCTTAGGTGTGCGGACAGTCAACACCGGGGAGCTGTTTTTT; CDR3: CASSLGVRTVNTGELFF
V: TRBV5-6; D: -; size: -; J: TRBJ2-5; DNA: TGTGCCAGCAGCTTGGACGGAATACAAGAGACCCAGTACTTC; CDR3: CASSLDGIQETQYF
V: TRBV28; D: TRBD1; size: -; J: TRBJ1-2; DNA: TGTGCCAGCAGTTTAAGGGGACAGGGGCAGTATGGCTACACCTTC; CDR3: CASSLRGQGQYGYTF
V: TRBV20-1; D: -; size: -; J: TRBJ2-3; DNA: TGCAGTGCTAGGCTCACAGATACGCAGTATTTT; CDR3: CSARLTDTQYF
V: TRBV28; D: -; size: -; J: TRBJ1-5; DNA: TGTGCCAGCAGTTTACAACGGGGCCTGGGCAATCAGCCCCAGCATTTT; CDR3: CASSLQRGLGNQPQHF
V: TRBV3-1/TRBV3-2; D: -; size: -; J: TRBJ2-7; DNA: TGTGCCAGCAGCCAAGGGGTCGGCCTGTCCGAGCAGTACTTC; CDR3: CASSQGVGLSEQYF
V: TRBV24-1; D: TRBD1; size: -; J: TRBJ2-3; DNA: TGTGCCACCAGTGAAGGGGACAGGGCCGTAGATACGCAGTATTTT; CDR3: CATSEGDRAVDTQYF
V: TRBV5-1; D: TRBD1; size: -; J: TRBJ2-7; DNA: TGCGCCAGCAGCACGGGGACAGGTAACTACGAGCAGTACTTC; CDR3: CASSTGTGNYEQYF
V: TRBV4-3; D: TRBD1; size: -; J: TRBJ2-1; DNA: TGCGCCAGCAGCCGCAGACAGGGCAATGAGCAGTTCTTC; CDR3: CASSRRQGNEQFF
V: TRBV10-2; D: TRBD2; size: -; J: TRBJ2-1; DNA: TGCGCCAGCCATCTAGCGGGAGGTGATGAGCAGTTCTTC; CDR3: CASHLAGGDEQFF
V: TRBV7-9; D: -; size: -; J: TRBJ1-1; DNA: TGTGCCAGCAGCTTAGATGTGGGGGCAGACACTGAAGCTTTCTTT; CDR3: CASSLDVGADTEAFF
V: TRBV14; D: -; size: -; J: TRBJ2-1; DNA: TGTGCCAGCAGCCAAGTAGCCGTCAGTGAGCAGTTCTTC; CDR3: CASSQVAVSEQFF
V: TRBV7-2; D: -; size: -; J: TRBJ2-3; DNA: TGTGCCAGCAGCTTTTCTGTAGCAGATACGCAGTATTTT; CDR3: CASSFSVADTQYF
V: TRBV6-5; D: TRBD1; size: -; J: TRBJ1-2; DNA: TGTGCCGGACACCACGGACAGGCCTATGGCTACACCTTC; CDR3: CAGHHGQAYGYTF
V: TRBV18; D: -; size: -; J: TRBJ1-6; DNA: TGTGCCAGCTCACCGGGGCAGAATTCACCCCTCCACTTT; CDR3: CASSPGQNSPLHF
V: TRBV5-1; D: -; size: -; J: TRBJ1-1; DNA: TGCGCCAGCAGCTCAACACAGAACACTGAAGCTTTCTTT; CDR3: CASSSTQNTEAFF
V: TRBV5-4; D: TRBD2; size: -; J: TRBJ2-7; DNA: TGTGCCAGCGGAACGGGGGGGGAGCAGTACTTC; CDR3: CASGTGGEQYF
V: TRBV7-6; D: -; size: -; J: TRBJ1-1; DNA: TGTGCCAGCAGCTTAGGGATTAGGGGAGGGCCCACTGAAGCTTTCTTT; CDR3: CASSLGIRGGPTEAFF
V: TRBV10-3; D: TRBD2; size: -; J: TRBJ2-7; DNA: TGTGCCATCAGTGACGGGACTAGAGGCGACGAGCAGTACTTC; CDR3: CAISDGTRGDEQYF
V: TRBV10-3; D: -; size: -; J: TRBJ2-2; DNA: TGTGCCATCAGTGAGGAGCCGGGACGAAGCACCGGGGAGCTGTTTTTT; CDR3: CAISEEPGRSTGELFF
V: TRBV28; D: TRBD1; size: -; J: TRBJ1-2; DNA: TGTGCCAGCAGTTTCGGACAGGGTACCGGCTACACCTTC; CDR3: CASSFGQGTGYTF
V: TRBV5-4; D: -; size: -; J: TRBJ2-7; DNA: TGTGCCAGCAGCCCAAGGGGTCGGGAGCAGTACTTC; CDR3: CASSPRGREQYF
V: TRBV5-1; D: -; size: -; J: TRBJ1-4; DNA: TGCGCCAGCAGCTTGTCCAGGGCTGGTGAAAAACTGTTTTTT; CDR3: CASSLSRAGEKLFF
V: TRBV7-8; D: -; size: -; J: TRBJ2-1; DNA: TGTGCCAGCAGCCTTAGGGCGTCTTTCGACAATGAGCAGTTCTTC; CDR3: CASSLRASFDNEQFF
V: TRBV5-1; D: -; size: -; J: TRBJ2-1; DNA: TGCGCCAGCAGCTTGGGGGGAGCGGCGGCCTCCTACAATGAGCAGTTCTTC; CDR3: CASSLGGAAASYNEQFF
V: TRBV18; D: -; size: -; J: TRBJ2-2; DNA: TGTGCCAGCTCACGGGGCGCCGGGATAACGAACACCGGGGAGCTGTTTTTT; CDR3: CASSRGAGITNTGELFF
V: TRBV7-9; D: TRBD1; size: -; J: TRBJ2-4; DNA: TGTGCCAGCAGCCCCGGGACAGGGAGGAGCATTCAGTACTTC; CDR3: CASSPGTGRSIQYF
V: TRBV7-3; D: TRBD2; size: -; J: TRBJ2-4; DNA: TGTGCCAGCAGCCCGGCGATAGGCGGGAGGGCCGGGGGTAACATTCAGTACTTC; CDR3: CASSPAIGGRAGGNIQYF
V: TRBV5-3; D: -; size: -; J: TRBJ1-5; DNA: TGTGCCAGAAGCTTGGACCCGTGGAACAACGCCTGCAATCAGCCCCAGCATTTT; CDR3: CARSLDPWNNACNQPQHF
V: TRBV6-5; D: -; size: -; J: TRBJ2-1; DNA: TGTGCCAGTGGGGAGCCCGTGCCGTTCTTC; CDR3: CASGEPVPFF
V: TRBV28; D: -; size: -; J: TRBJ2-3; DNA: TGTGCCAGCACGCGGGCCACAGATACGCAGTATTTT; CDR3: CASTRATDTQYF
V: TRBV11-3; D: -; size: -; J: TRBJ2-2; DNA: TGTGCCAGCAGCCCGATTAGCCCTCCTGGCAGGGCCCCCGGGGAGCTGTTTTTT; CDR3: CASSPISPPGRAPGELFF
V: TRBV10-3; D: -; size: -; J: TRBJ1-6; DNA: TGTGCCATCACCCGGGACGTTAATTCACCCCTCCACTTT; CDR3: CAITRDVNSPLHF
V: TRBV18; D: TRBD2; size: -; J: TRBJ2-1; DNA: TGTGCCAGCTCACCACTGAGCGGGAGCTCCTACAATGAGCAGTTCTTC; CDR3: CASSPLSGSSYNEQFF
V: TRBV6-5; D: TRBD1; size: -; J: TRBJ1-2; DNA: TGTGCCACGGACAGGGGGCGCGATGGCTACACCTTC; CDR3: CATDRGRDGYTF
V: TRBV25-1; D: TRBD1; size: few; J: TRBJ2-7; DNA: TGTGCCAGCAGTCCGACAGGGGGGTTTTACGAGCAGTACTTC; CDR3: CASSPTGGFYEQYF
V: TRBV7-8; D: -; size: -; J: TRBJ2-1; DNA: TGTGCCAGCAGCTTAGGACAGGGACGGGGGGAGCAGTTCTTC; CDR3: CASSLGQGRGEQFF
V: TRBV9; D: TRBD1; size: once; J: TRBJ2-5; DNA: TGTGCCAGCAGCGTGGACAGGGGAGGAGAGACCCAGTACTTC; CDR3: CASSVDRGGETQYF
V: TRBV27; D: -; size: -; J: TRBJ1-5; DNA: TGTGCCAGCAGTTGGCAGGGAATGAGGGATCAGCCCCAGCATTTT; CDR3: CASSWQGMRDQPQHF